Sequencing of this TCR beta chain was carried out in a study of shared clonotypes between healthy human individuals. The CDR3 totals 14 residues. CDR1 and CDR2 from the germline V gene are SNHLY and FYNNEI. V was pared by 4 bases and J by 0 bases, with 10 bases between. Samples underwent the assay at deep level. Assay used: immunoSEQ multiplex PCR; TCRdb lists only in-frame clones, some missing. The sample holds over 2 million clones, approximately 95% seen once. Naivety among CD8 cells was defined by CD45RO negativity and positive CCR7 selection, thereby excluding terminally differentiated effector memory CD45RA+ cells. Donors had no recently reported acute infections or vaccinations and were HIV-negative. Adult Caucasians living in Nashville, Tennessee made up all of the donors.

The specimen was naive CD8+ T cells sorted from blood. The receptor was derived from a man aged 18 to 29 in good health. The chain combines TRBV2 with TRBJ2-7; a weak D match, TRBD1 (5 bases). This chain's CDR3 is CASSGTPSSYEQYF. CDR3 nucleotides: TGTGCCAGCAGTGGGACACCCAGCTCCTACGAGCAGTACTTC. The entire variable domain, with the rest obtained from reference TRBV2 and TRBJ2-7, is as follows: EPEVTQTPSHQVTQMGQEVILRCVPISNHLYFYWYRQILGQKVEFLVSFYNNEISEKSEIFDDQFSVERPDGSNFTLKIRSTKLEDSAMYFCASSGTPSSYEQYFGPGTRLTVT.